These T cell receptor beta chains were read from a single sample in a study of cytomegalovirus exposure and HLA in healthy donors. Profiled with immunoSEQ multiplex PCR; TCRdb holds only in-frame clones, not every one. In the table there are 150,000 to 200,000 clones, about 80% of which are singletons. The sequenced sample was PBMCs. These receptors were collected from a female donor in good health and CMV-seronegative. CDR3s include the opening cysteine and the closing phenylalanine or tryptophan. A D gene is named only where the DNA matches it firmly. A clone size is listed for some rows: how often the clone was seen (once, few, many), or a class if it is expanded.

>NA|TRBJ2-7|TRBV29-1|NA
TGCAGCGTTGGTAAAGCTAGCGTCGAGCAGTACTTC
CSVGKASVEQYF
>NA|TRBJ1-4|TRBV10-3|once
TGTGCCATCAGCGCTAATGAAAAACTGTTTTTT
CAISANEKLFF
>TRBD2|TRBJ2-4|TRBV5-1|NA
TGCGCCAGCAGCGCTACCTCTAGCGGGGGGGCCGTAACCAAAAACAGTCAGTACTTC
CASSATSSGGAVTKNSQYF
>NA|TRBJ1-6|TRBV10-2|NA
TGCGCCAGCAGTGAGTCACTGAGCTCCTATAATTCACCCCTCCACTTT
CASSESLSSYNSPLHF
>NA|TRBJ1-2|TRBV5-4|few
TGTGCCAGCAGCTTGTTTGGGGCCGGGACAACTAGAGGCTACACCTTC
CASSLFGAGTTRGYTF
>TRBD2|TRBJ2-7|TRBV5-8|once
TGTGCCAGCAGCAAAACCCCGGGACTAGCGGGGGGGTCCTACGAGCAGTACTTC
CASSKTPGLAGGSYEQYF
>TRBD1|TRBJ2-1|TRBV7-3|NA
TGTGCCAGCAGTTCCCTTACGGGACAGCAGCAGTTCTTC
CASSSLTGQQQFF
>NA|TRBJ1-5|TRBV19|NA
TGTGCCAGTAGTCCGGGTAGGGGAAGCAATCAGCCCCAGCATTTT
CASSPGRGSNQPQHF
>TRBD1|TRBJ2-3|TRBV2|NA
TGTGCCAGCAGTGAAGGCGGATCAGGGGGTAGTAGGGCAGATACGCAGTATTTT
CASSEGGSGGSRADTQYF
>NA|TRBJ2-1|TRBV15|NA
TGTGCCACCGTCGGGAGCTACAATGAGCAGTTCTTC
CATVGSYNEQFF
>NA|TRBJ2-7|TRBV5-4|NA
TGTGCCAGCAGCTTGGACTGGGCAGGGGAAAACGAGCAGTACTTC
CASSLDWAGENEQYF
>TRBD1|TRBJ1-5|TRBV6-5|few
TGTGCCAGCAGTCCCTCACAGGGGCTTCAGCCCCAGCATTTT
CASSPSQGLQPQHF
>TRBD1|TRBJ2-7|TRBV11-2|NA
TGTGCCAGCAGCTTAGGAGGGACAGGGGGGGCCTTCTACGAGCAGTACTTC
CASSLGGTGGAFYEQYF
>NA|TRBJ1-3|TRBV29-1|NA
TGCAGCGGGACACGGAGCTCTGGAAACACCATATATTTT
CSGTRSSGNTIYF
>NA|TRBJ1-2|TRBV12-2|NA
TGTGCAAGTCGCCAACCGTGGGGGAGGGCACACTATGGCTACACCTTC
CASRQPWGRAHYGYTF
>TRBD1|TRBJ2-7|TRBV18|NA
TGTGCCAGCTCACCACCGGCGGGACAGGGCGACGAGCAGTACTTC
CASSPPAGQGDEQYF
>NA|TRBJ1-2|TRBV30|NA
TGTGCCTGGAGTGTACTTGACAGATGGGCACTTAACTATGGCTACACCTTC
CAWSVLDRWALNYGYTF
>TRBD1|TRBJ1-6|TRBV27|NA
TGTGCCAGCAGTTTATCCCAGGGACAGGGGTACAATTCACCCCTCCACTTT
CASSLSQGQGYNSPLHF
>NA|TRBJ1-2|TRBV7-2|NA
TGTGCCAGCATCGAAACCCCGGGGGGAAGCCGAGGCTACACCTTC
CASIETPGGSRGYTF
>NA|TRBJ1-1|TRBV7-9|NA
TGTGCCAGCAGCTTAGAGGAGGGGAGGAACACTGAAGCTTTCTTT
CASSLEEGRNTEAFF
>TRBD1|TRBJ1-5|TRBV9|NA
TGTGCCAGCAGCCGTTCGGGACAGGGTGAGCCCCAGCATTTT
CASSRSGQGEPQHF
>NA|TRBJ1-3|TRBV6-6|NA
TGTGCCAGCAGTTCCCAACAGGGTATTTCTGGAAACACCATATATTTT
CASSSQQGISGNTIYF
>TRBD2|TRBJ2-3|TRBV11-2|NA
TGTGCCAGCAGCTTAACGGGGGGTCCCCCAGATACGCAGTATTTT
CASSLTGGPPDTQYF
>TRBD1|TRBJ1-5|TRBV5-8|NA
TGTGCCAGCAGCGGGGGGACAGGGAGAGGTCAGCCCCAGCATTTT
CASSGGTGRGQPQHF